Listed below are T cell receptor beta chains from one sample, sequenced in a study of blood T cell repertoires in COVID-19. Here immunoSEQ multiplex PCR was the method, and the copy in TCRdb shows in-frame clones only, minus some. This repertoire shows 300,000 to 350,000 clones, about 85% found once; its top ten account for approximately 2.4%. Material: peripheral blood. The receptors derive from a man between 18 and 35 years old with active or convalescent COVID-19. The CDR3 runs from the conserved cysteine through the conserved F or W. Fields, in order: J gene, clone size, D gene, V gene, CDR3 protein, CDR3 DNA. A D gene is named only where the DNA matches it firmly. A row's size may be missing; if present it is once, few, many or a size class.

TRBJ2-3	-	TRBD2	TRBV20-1	CSASDLAGSVTDTQYF	TGCAGTGCTAGTGACCTAGCGGGATCCGTGACAGATACGCAGTATTTT
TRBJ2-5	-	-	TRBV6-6	CASSASGVGETQYF	TGTGCCAGCAGTGCATCAGGGGTTGGGGAGACCCAGTACTTC
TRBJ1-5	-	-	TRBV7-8	CASSLASISNQPQHF	TGTGCCAGCAGCTTAGCCAGTATTAGCAATCAGCCCCAGCATTTT
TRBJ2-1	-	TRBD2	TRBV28	CASTLRTSGRIVRNEQFF	TGTGCCAGCACCCTTAGGACTAGCGGGAGGATAGTGCGCAATGAGCAGTTCTTC
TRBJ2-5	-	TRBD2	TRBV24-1	CATSGGGYQETQYF	TGTGCCACCAGTGGGGGGGGGTACCAAGAGACCCAGTACTTC
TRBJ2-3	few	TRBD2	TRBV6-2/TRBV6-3	CASSYRTGLAGEADTQYF	TGTGCCAGCAGTTACAGGACAGGACTAGCGGGAGAAGCAGATACGCAGTATTTT
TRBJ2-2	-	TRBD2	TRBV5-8	CASSHGLGIGTGELFF	TGTGCCAGCAGCCACGGACTAGGCATAGGGACCGGGGAGCTGTTTTTT
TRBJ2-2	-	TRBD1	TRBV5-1	CASSLVAGGLGELFF	TGCGCCAGCAGCTTGGTGGCAGGGGGCCTCGGGGAGCTGTTTTTT
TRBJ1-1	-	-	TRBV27	CASSPVAGPLSGTEAFF	TGTGCCAGCAGTCCCGTGGCAGGGCCCCTATCAGGGACTGAAGCTTTCTTT
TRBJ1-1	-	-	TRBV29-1	CSVVGTPSNEAFF	TGCAGCGTTGTTGGGACACCCTCTAATGAAGCTTTCTTT
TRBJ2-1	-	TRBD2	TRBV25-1	CASTGGASPAYNEQFF	TGTGCCAGCACCGGGGGGGCCTCCCCGGCCTACAATGAGCAGTTCTTC
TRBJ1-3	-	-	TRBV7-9	CASRGGSGNTIYF	TGTGCCAGCAGAGGGGGCTCTGGAAACACCATATATTTT
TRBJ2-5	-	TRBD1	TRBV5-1	CASSLQGSGETQYF	TGCGCCAGCAGCTTACAGGGGTCAGGGGAGACCCAGTACTTC
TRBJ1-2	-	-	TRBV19	CASSRGSYGYTF	TGTGCCAGTAGTCGGGGGAGCTATGGCTACACCTTC
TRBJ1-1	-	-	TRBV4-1	CASSQTDLNTEAFF	TGCGCCAGCAGCCAAACAGATTTGAACACTGAAGCTTTCTTT
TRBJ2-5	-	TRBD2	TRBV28	CASSPGWASGKETQYF	TGTGCCAGCAGCCCCGGGTGGGCTAGCGGGAAGGAGACCCAGTACTTC
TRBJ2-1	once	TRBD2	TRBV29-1	CSGRTSGRGGEQFF	TGCAGCGGCCGGACTAGCGGGAGAGGGGGTGAGCAGTTCTTC
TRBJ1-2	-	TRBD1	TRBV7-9	CASSPGQGTNYGYTF	TGTGCCAGCAGCCCGGGACAGGGGACTAACTATGGCTACACCTTC
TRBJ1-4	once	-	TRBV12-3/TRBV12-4	CASSFANEKLFF	TGTGCCAGCAGTTTCGCTAATGAAAAACTGTTTTTT
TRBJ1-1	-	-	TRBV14	CASSQVWSSSTEAFF	TGTGCCAGCAGCCAGGTGTGGAGTTCGAGCACTGAAGCTTTCTTT
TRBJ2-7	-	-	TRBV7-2	CASSLSITTAVRVPEQYF	TGTGCCAGCAGCCTAAGTATAACCACAGCAGTGCGTGTTCCCGAGCAGTACTTC
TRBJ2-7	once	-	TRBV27	CASSFFRGAYYEQYF	TGTGCCAGCAGTTTTTTCCGGGGGGCATACTACGAGCAGTACTTC
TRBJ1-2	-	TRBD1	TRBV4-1	CASSQDQGQLYYGYTF	TGCGCCAGCAGCCAAGATCAGGGACAGCTATACTATGGCTACACCTTC
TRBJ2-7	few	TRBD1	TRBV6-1	CASSEWDRGIYEQYF	TGTGCCAGCAGTGAGTGGGACAGGGGGATTTACGAGCAGTACTTC
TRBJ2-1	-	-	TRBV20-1	CSILVYNEQFF	TGCAGTATACTAGTGTACAATGAGCAGTTCTTC